This T cell receptor (beta chain) was captured by sequencing in a study of blood T cell repertoires in COVID-19 (TCRdb year 2020). Regarding the complete study: Samples covering the acute and convalescent phases of COVID-19 were provided by collaborators in the United States, Italy and Spain. The material from the prospective study consisted of cDNA or gDNA derived from T cells, B-cell-depleted T cells, or PBMCs. The samples were drawn from two sources: the first 160 participants of the ongoing ImmuneRACE study, and 950 to 1,500 subjects contributed by 6 global collaborators. The repertoires were made available in a free public database intended to serve as a resource for research on the immune response to SARS-CoV-2. Subjects who had been exposed to COVID-19, were actively infected with it, or had recovered from it provided the deeply sampled blood TCRbeta repertoires that made up the dataset. A de-identified subject ID, COVID-19 status, age in years and sex were almost always included in the sample metadata. Where available, HLA class I and class II types were taken from metadata supplied by the sample provider and were not determined by assay-based typing.

As to this clone: What this receptor recognizes is not known. One base away there is no much larger clone; base qualities are not given.

Collaborating institutions collected whole blood in K2EDTA tubes following their own protocols. Collaborator samples were shipped for TCRbeta analysis as frozen whole blood, isolated PBMCs, or DNA extracted from either sample type. Points the paper makes about the study in general: Clinical and demographic metadata were provided uncurated, with the amount varying by source and participant.

TCRbeta CDR3 regions were amplified from genomic DNA by means of the immunoSEQ Assay, a bias-controlled multiplex PCR. In the authors' own workflow: The number of nucleated cells in each sample was estimated by amplification of reference gene primers within the assay. Sequence reads were collapsed and filtered to measure the absolute abundance of every unique TCRbeta CDR3 rearrangement. Productive Simpson clonality was computed per sample as the square root of Simpson's diversity index over productive rearrangements. TCRdb carries this immuneACCESS record with in-frame sequences only. Its versions omit some clonotypes, under half of them owing to an unresolved V gene in the studies checked, with the rest unexplained. From that table come the V and J calls and clone size; the DNA was used to work out D and trimming. The sample records around 60,000 clones, approximately 88% of which are singletons. The ten largest clones take up roughly 4% of the sample.

Based on the germline V gene, the CDR1 and CDR2 sequences are MNHEY and SVGEGT. Its CDR3 holds 15 amino acids, cysteine through phenylalanine. The retained sequence is limited to the CDR3, 45 bases, with the frame set at the first base. Trimming leaves V shorter by 2 bases and J shorter by 3 bases, with the junction holding 3 bases beyond the gene matches. The receptor was isolated from a man aged 50-59 years with active COVID-19. The specimen was peripheral blood. The V and J segments used are TRBV6-2 or TRBV6-3 and TRBJ1-4, with 7 bases aligning to TRBD1. The nucleotides read TGTGCCAGCAGTTACCTCGGGACAGCTAATGAAAAACTGTTTTTT. Its product reads: CASSYLGTANEKLFF.